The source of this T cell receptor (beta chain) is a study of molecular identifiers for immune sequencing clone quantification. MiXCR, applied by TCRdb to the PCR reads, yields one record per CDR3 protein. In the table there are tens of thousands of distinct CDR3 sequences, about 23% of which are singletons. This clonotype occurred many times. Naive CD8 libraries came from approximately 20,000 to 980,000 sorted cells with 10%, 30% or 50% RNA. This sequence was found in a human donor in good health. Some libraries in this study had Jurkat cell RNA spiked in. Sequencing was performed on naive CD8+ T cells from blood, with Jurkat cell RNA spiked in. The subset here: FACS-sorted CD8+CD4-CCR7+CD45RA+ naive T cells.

The CDR3 DNA reads TGCGCCAGCAGCCAATCGGCGGGGAAGAATTACGAGCAGTACTTC. Its protein product is CASSQSAGKNYEQYF. V usage is TRBV4-3 and J usage is TRBJ2-7; maybe TRBD2 (6 bases). With 2 bases removed from V and 4 bases from J, the gap between germline ends came to 15 bases. Germline V gene data show CDR1 as LGHNA and CDR2 as YSLEER. CDR3 size: 15 residues.